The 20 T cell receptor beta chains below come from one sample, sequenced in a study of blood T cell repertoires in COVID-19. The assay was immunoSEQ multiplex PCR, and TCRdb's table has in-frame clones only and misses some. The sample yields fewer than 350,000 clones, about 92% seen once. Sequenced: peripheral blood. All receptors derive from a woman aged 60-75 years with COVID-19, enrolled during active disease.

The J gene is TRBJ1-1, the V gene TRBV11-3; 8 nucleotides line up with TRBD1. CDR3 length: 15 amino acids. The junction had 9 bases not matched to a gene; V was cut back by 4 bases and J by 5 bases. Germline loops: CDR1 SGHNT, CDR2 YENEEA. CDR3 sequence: CASSSGQGEGTEAFF. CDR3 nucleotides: TGTGCCAGCAGCTCTGGACAGGGCGAAGGGACTGAAGCTTTCTTT.

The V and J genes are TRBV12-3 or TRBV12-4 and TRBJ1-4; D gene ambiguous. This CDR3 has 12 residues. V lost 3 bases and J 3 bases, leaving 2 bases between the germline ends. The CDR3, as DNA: TGTGCCAGCAGTTTCGCTAATGAAAAACTGTTTTTT. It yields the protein CASSFANEKLFF.

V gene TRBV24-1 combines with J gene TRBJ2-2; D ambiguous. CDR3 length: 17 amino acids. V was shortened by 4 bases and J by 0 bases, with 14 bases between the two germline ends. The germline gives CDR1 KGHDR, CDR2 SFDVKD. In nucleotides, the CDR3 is TGTGCCACCAGTGACACCCGTGGCGGAACGAACACCGGGGAGCTGTTTTTT. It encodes CATSDTRGGTNTGELFF.

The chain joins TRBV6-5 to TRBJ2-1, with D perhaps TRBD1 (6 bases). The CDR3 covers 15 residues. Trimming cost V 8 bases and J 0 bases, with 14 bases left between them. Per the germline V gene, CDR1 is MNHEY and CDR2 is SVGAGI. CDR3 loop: CASEKDSRSYNEQFF. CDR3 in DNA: TGTGCCAGCGAGAAGGACAGCCGCTCCTACAATGAGCAGTTCTTC.

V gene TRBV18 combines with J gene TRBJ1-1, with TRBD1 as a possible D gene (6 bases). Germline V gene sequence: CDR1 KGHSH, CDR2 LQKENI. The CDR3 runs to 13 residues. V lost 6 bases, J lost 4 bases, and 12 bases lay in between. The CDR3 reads CASSLTGVTEAFF. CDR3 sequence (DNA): TGTGCCAGCTCCCTGACAGGAGTCACTGAAGCTTTCTTT.

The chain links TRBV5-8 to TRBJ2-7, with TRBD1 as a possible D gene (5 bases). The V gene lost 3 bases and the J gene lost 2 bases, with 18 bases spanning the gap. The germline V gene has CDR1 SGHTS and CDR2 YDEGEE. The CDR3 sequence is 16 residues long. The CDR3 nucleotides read TGTGCCAGCAGCTACCTTGCTGGCAGGGCTGCCTACGAGCAGTACTTC. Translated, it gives CASSYLAGRAAYEQYF.

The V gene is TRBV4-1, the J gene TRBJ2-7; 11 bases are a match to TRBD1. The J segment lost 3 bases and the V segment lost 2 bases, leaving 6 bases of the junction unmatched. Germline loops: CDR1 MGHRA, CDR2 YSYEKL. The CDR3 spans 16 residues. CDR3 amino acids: CASSQRSGTGGYEQYF. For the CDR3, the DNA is TGCGCCAGCAGCCAACGGTCAGGGACAGGGGGCTACGAGCAGTACTTC.

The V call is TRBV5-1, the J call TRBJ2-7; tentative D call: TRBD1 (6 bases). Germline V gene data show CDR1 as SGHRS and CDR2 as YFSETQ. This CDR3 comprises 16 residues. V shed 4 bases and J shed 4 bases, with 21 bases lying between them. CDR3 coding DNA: TGCGCCAGCAGCGCCTCACGACAGGTCCGGCCGTACGAGCAGTACTTC. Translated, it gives CASSASRQVRPYEQYF.

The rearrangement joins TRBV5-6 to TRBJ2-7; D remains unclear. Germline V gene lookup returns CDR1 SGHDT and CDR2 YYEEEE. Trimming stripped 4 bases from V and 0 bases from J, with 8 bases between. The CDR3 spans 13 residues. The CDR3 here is CASSASSSYEQYF. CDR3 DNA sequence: TGTGCCAGCAGCGCGTCGAGCTCCTACGAGCAGTACTTC.

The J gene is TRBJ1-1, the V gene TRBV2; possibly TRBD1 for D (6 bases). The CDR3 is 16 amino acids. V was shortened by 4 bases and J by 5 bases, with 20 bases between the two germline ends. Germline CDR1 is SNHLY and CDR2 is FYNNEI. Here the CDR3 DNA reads TGTGCCAGCAGTGCCCGGTACAGGGCTTCGGGAACTGAAGCTTTCTTT. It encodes CASSARYRASGTEAFF.

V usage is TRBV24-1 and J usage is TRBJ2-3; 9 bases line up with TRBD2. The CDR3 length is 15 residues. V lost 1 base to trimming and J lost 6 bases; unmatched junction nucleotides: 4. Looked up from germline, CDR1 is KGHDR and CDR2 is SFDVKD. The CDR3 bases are TGTGCCACCAGTGATTTTCCCAGCGGGGGGGATACGCAGTATTTT. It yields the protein CATSDFPSGGDTQYF.

CDR3 loop: CASRRGPDNSPLHF. CDR3 in DNA: TGTGCCAGCAGGCGGGGGCCCGATAATTCACCCCTCCACTTT. The chain uses TRBV27 and TRBJ1-6; tentatively, D is TRBD1 (6 bases). CDR3 length equals 14 residues. V lost 6 bases and J lost 5, with 11 bases in between. Germline loops: CDR1 MNHEY, CDR2 SMNVEV (reference sequence).

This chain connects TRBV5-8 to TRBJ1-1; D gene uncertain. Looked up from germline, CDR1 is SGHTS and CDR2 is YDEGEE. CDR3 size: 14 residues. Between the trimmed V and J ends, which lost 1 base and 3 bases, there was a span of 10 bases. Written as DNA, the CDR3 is TGTGCCAGCAGCTTGCTGGGCGCGTACACTGAAGCTTTCTTT. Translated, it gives CASSLLGAYTEAFF.

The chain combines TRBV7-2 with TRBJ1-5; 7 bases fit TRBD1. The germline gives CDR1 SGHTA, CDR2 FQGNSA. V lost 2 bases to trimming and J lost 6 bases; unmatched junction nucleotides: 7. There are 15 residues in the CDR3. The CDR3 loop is CASSLSGGFSQPQHF. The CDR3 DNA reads TGTGCCAGCAGCTTATCAGGGGGGTTCAGTCAGCCCCAGCATTTT.

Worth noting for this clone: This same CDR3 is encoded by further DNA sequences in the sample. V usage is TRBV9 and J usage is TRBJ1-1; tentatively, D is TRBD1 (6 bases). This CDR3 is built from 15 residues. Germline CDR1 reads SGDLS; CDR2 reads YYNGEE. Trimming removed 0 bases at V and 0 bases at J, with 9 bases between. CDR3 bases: TGTGCCAGCAGCGTAGTAGCAGGGGTGAACACTGAAGCTTTCTTT. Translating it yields CASSVVAGVNTEAFF.

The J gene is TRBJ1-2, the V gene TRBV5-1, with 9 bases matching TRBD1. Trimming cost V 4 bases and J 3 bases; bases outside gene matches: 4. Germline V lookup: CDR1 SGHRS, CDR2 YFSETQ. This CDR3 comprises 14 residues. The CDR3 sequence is CASSPRTGDYGYTF. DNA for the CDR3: TGCGCCAGCAGCCCGCGGACAGGGGACTATGGCTACACCTTC.

The CDR3 DNA is TGCAGTGTAGGGGGAAAGACCCAGTACTTC. It encodes CSVGGKTQYF. The chain joins TRBV20-1 to TRBJ2-5; D may be TRBD1 (6 bases). This CDR3 region has 10 residues. Per germline, CDR1 DFQATT and CDR2 SNEGSKA (reference sequence). Trimming took off 7 bases at V and 6 bases at J, with 9 bases between the two ends.

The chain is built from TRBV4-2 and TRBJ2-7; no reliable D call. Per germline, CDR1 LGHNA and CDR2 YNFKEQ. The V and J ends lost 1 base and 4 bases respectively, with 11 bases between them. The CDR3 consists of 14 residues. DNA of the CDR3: TGTGCCAGCAGCCAAGTAGGTGACGGGTACGAGCAGTACTTC. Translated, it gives CASSQVGDGYEQYF.

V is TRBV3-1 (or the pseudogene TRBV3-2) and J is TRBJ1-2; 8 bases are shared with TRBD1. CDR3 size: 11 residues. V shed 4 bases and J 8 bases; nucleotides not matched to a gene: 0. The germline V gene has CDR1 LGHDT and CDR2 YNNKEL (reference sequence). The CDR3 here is CASSRQGGYTF. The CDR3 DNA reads TGTGCCAGCAGCCGACAGGGGGGCTACACCTTC.

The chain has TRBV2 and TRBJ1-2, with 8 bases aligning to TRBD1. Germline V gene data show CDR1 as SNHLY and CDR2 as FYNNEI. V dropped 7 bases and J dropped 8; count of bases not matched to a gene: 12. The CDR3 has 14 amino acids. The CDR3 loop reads CASTWWETGDGYTF. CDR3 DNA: TGTGCCAGCACTTGGTGGGAGACAGGGGACGGCTACACCTTC.